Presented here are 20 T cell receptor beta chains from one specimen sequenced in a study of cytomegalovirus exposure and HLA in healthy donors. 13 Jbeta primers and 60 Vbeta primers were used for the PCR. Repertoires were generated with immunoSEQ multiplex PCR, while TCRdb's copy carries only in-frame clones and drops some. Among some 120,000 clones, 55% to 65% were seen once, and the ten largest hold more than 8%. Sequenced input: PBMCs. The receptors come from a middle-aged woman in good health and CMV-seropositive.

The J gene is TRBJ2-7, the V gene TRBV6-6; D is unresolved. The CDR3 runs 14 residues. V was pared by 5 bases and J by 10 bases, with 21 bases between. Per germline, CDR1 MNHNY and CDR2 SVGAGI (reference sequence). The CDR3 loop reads CASSVSVGFNTQYF. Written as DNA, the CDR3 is TGTGCCAGCAGTGTCTCGGTCGGTTTTAATACCCAGTACTTC.

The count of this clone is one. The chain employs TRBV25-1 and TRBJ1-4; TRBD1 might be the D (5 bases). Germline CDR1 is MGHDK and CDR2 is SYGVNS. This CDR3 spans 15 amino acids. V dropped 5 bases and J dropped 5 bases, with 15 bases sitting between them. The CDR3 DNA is TGTGCCAGCAGTACATATGAGGGGAGGAATGAAAAACTGTTTTTT. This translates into CASSTYEGRNEKLFF. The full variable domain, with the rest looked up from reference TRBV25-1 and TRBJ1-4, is EADIYQTPRYLVIGTGKKITLECSQTMGHDKMYWYQQDPGMELHLIHYSYGVNSTEKGDLSSESTVSRIRTEHFPLTLESARPSHTSQYLCASSTYEGRNEKLFFGSGTQLSVL.

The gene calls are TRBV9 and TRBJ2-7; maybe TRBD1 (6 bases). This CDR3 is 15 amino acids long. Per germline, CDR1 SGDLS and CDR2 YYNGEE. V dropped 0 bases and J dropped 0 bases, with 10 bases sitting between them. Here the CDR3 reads CASSVGRDTSYEQYF. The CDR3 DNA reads TGTGCCAGCAGCGTAGGAAGGGACACCTCCTACGAGCAGTACTTC. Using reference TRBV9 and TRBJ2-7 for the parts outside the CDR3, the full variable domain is DSGVTQTPKHLITATGQRVTLRCSPRSGDLSVYWYQQSLDQGLQFLIQYYNGEERAKGNILERFSAQQFPDLHSELNLSSLELGDSALYFCASSVGRDTSYEQYFGPGTRLTVT.

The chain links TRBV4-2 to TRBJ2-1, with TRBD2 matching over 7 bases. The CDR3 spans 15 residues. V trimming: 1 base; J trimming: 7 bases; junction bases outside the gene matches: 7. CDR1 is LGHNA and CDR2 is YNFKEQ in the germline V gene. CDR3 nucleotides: TGTGCCAGCAGCCAAGGGCTAGCGGTCTCGAATGAGCAGTTCTTC. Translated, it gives CASSQGLAVSNEQFF.

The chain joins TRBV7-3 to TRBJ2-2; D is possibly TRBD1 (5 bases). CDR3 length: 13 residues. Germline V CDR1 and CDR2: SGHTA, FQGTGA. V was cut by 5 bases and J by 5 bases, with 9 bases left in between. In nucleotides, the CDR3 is TGTGCCAGCAGCATACAGGTGACCGGGGAGCTGTTTTTT. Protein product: CASSIQVTGELFF.

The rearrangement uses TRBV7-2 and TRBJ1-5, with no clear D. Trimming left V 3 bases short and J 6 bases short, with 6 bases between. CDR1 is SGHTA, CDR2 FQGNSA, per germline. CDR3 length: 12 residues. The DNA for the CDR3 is TGTGCCAGCAGCTTTCTCCGTCAGCCCCAGCATTTT. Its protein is CASSFLRQPQHF.

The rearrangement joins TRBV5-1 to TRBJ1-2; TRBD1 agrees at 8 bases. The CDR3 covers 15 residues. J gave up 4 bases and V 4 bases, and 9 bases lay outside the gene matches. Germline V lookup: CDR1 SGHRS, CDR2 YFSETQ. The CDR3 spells CASSPGQGSSYGYTF. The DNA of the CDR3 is TGCGCCAGCAGCCCAGGACAGGGATCCTCCTATGGCTACACCTTC.

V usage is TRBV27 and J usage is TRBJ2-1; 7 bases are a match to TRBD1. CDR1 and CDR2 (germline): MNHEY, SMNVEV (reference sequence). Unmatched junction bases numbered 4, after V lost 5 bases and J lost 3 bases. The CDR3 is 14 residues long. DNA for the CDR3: TGTGCCAGCAGTCCTGACAGGGACTACAATGAGCAGTTCTTC. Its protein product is CASSPDRDYNEQFF.

The CDR3 DNA reads TGCGCCAGCAGTCGAGGCAGGGACTCTGGAAACACCATATATTTT. Its protein product is CASSRGRDSGNTIYF. The genes are TRBV5-1 and TRBJ1-3, with D perhaps TRBD1 (5 bases). V lost 5 bases and J lost 0, with 12 bases in between. Germline assignment: CDR1 SGHRS and CDR2 YFSETQ. The CDR3 runs 15 residues.

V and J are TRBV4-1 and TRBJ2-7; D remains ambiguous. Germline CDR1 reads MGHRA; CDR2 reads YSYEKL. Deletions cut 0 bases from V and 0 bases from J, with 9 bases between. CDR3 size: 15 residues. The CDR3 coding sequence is TGCGCCAGCAGCCAAGAGAGAAGGAGCTCCTACGAGCAGTACTTC. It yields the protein CASSQERRSSYEQYF.

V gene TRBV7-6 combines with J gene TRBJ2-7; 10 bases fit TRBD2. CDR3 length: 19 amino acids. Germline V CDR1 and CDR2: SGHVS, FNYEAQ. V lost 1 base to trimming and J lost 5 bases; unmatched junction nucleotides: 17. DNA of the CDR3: TGTGCCAGCAGCTTAGTCCTCTTGAGGACTAGCGGAGAGGGCAACGAGCAGTACTTC. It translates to CASSLVLLRTSGEGNEQYF.

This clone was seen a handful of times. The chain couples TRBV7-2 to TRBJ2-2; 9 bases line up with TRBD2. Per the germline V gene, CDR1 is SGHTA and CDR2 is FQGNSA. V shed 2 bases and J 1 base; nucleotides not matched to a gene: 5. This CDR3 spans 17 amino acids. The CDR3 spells CASSLRPTSGNTGELFF. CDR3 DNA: TGTGCCAGCAGCTTAAGACCGACTAGCGGGAACACCGGGGAGCTGTTTTTT.

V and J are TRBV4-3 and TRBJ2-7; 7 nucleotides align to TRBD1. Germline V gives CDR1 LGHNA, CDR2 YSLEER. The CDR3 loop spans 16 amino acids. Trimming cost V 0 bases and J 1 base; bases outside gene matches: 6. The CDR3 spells CASSQDSGGPSYEQYF. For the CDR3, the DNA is TGCGCCAGCAGCCAAGACTCAGGGGGTCCATCCTACGAGCAGTACTTC.

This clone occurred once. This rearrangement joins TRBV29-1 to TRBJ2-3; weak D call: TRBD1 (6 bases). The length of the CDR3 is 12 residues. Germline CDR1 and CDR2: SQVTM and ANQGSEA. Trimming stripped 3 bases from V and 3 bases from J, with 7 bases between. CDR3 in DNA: TGCAGCGTTGATGGGACAACAGATACGCAGTATTTT. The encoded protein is CSVDGTTDTQYF.

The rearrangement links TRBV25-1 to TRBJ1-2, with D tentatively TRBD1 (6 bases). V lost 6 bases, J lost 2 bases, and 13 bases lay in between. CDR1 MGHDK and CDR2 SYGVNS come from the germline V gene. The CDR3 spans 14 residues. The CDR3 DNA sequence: TGTGCCAGCAGGAGCGGGGGGGCGAACTATGGCTACACCTTC. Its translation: CASRSGGANYGYTF.

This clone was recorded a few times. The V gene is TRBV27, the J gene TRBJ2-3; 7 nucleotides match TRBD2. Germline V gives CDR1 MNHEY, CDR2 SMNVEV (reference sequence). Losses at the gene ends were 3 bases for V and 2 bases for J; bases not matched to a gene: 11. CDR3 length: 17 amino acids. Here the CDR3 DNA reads TGTGCCAGCAGTTTTCGTGGGGGGGGGTTCGTCACAGATACGCAGTATTTT. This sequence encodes CASSFRGGGFVTDTQYF.

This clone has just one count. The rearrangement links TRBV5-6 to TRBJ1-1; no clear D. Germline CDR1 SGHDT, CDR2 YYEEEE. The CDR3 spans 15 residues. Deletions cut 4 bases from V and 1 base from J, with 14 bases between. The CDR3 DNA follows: TGTGCCAGCAGCCCCCGGGGAGGGTGGAACACTGAAGCTTTCTTT. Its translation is CASSPRGGWNTEAFF.

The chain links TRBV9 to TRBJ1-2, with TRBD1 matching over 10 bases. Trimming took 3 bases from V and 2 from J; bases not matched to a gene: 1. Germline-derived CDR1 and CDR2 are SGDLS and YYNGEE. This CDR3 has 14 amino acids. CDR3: CASSAGQGNYGYTF. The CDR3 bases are TGTGCCAGCAGCGCGGGACAGGGGAACTATGGCTACACCTTC.

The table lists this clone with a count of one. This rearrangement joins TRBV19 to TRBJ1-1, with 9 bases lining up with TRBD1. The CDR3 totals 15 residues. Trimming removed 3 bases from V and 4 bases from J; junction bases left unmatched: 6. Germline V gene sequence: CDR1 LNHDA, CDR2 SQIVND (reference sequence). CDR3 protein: CASSIRRDRVTEAFF. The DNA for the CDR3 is TGTGCCAGTAGTATTCGCCGGGACAGGGTCACTGAAGCTTTCTTT. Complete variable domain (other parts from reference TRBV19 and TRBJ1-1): DGGITQSPKYLFRKEGQNVTLSCEQNLNHDAMYWYRQDPGQGLRLIYYSQIVNDFQKGDIAEGYSVSREKKESFPLTVTSAQKNPTAFYLCASSIRRDRVTEAFFGQGTRLTVV.

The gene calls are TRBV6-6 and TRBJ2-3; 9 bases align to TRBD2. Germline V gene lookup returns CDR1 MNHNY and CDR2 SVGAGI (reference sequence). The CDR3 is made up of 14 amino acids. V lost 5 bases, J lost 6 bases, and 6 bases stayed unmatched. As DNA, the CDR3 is TGTGCCAGCAGTATAGCGGGAGTAGAGGATACGCAGTATTTT. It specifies CASSIAGVEDTQYF.